The 27 T cell receptor beta chains presented below share a single source sample, sequenced in a study of Graves' ophthalmopathy and Graves' hyperthyroidism. For repertoire sequencing, the TCR beta CDR3 regions were amplified from RNA transcripts. After a first-round RT-PCR with HTBI primers, a second-round multiplex PCR was run. Each CDR3 protein gets one entry after TCRdb re-called the multiplex PCR reads with MiXCR. The repertoire holds 400,000 to 450,000 distinct CDR3 sequences, with 21% as singletons. The sample taken for sequencing was peripheral blood. These receptors were obtained from a woman under 30 with stable Graves' hyperthyroidism.

This clonotype has ten or more counts. The rearrangement joins TRBV7-2 to TRBJ1-2; 12 positions agree with TRBD1. The CDR3 covers 14 residues. CDR1 and CDR2 from the germline V gene are SGHTA and FQGNSA. After removal of 3 bases from V and 7 bases from J, the junction contained 3 bases not matched to a gene. CDR3 loop: CASSLGQGAGGYTF. Here the CDR3 DNA reads TGTGCCAGCAGCTTGGGACAGGGGGCGGGTGGCTACACCTTC.

V gene TRBV6-5 combines with J gene TRBJ1-1, with a tentative D call TRBD1 (6 bases). Germline V gene lookup returns CDR1 MNHEY and CDR2 SVGAGI. The V end was cut by 4 bases, the J end by 9 bases, with 15 bases between. CDR3 length: 13 amino acids. The CDR3 nucleotides read TGTGCCAGCAGTTCAGCACAAGGGGGGCAAGCTTTCTTT. It codes for CASSSAQGGQAFF.

This clonotype was recorded many times. The chain links TRBV12-3 or TRBV12-4 to TRBJ1-1; TRBD1 might be the D (6 bases). CDR3 length equals 14 residues. V lost 7 bases to trimming and J lost 1 base, with 13 bases between them. CDR3 in amino acids: CASTPTGRNTEAFF. In nucleotides, the CDR3 is TGTGCCAGCACCCCAACAGGGCGGAACACTGAAGCTTTCTTT.

The J gene is TRBJ2-5, the V gene TRBV12-3 or TRBV12-4; 8 nucleotides align to TRBD2. The ends lost 6 bases at V and 3 bases at J; junction bases unmatched: 9. The CDR3 loop spans 15 amino acids. The CDR3 DNA follows: TGTGCCAGCAGACCGCTGACTAGCGAGGAAGAGACCCAGTACTTC. Its protein product is CASRPLTSEEETQYF.

This clonotype was counted at least ten times. The chain links TRBV15 to TRBJ2-2, with 8 bases that match TRBD1. Germline CDR1 LNHNV, CDR2 YYDKDF (reference sequence). V shed 2 bases, J shed 9 bases, and the junction held 5 bases outside the gene matches. This CDR3 region has 14 residues. Here the CDR3 reads CATSRQGAVRELFF. As DNA, the CDR3 is TGTGCCACCAGCAGACAGGGGGCGGTGAGGGAGCTGTTTTTT.

This clonotype was picked up a small number of times. This chain uses TRBV30 with TRBJ1-1; a weak D match, TRBD1 (6 bases). In germline, CDR1 is GTSNPN, CDR2 SVGIG (reference sequence). CDR3 length: 13 amino acids. The V end lost 7 bases, the J end lost 1 base, and 13 bases lay between the germline ends. CDR3 in amino acids: CASITGRNTEAFF. In nucleotides, the CDR3 is TGTGCCTCTATTACAGGGAGGAACACTGAAGCTTTCTTT. The full variable domain, its missing parts supplied by reference TRBV30 and TRBJ1-1, is SQTIHQWPATLVQPVGSPLSLECTVEGTSNPNLYWYRQAAGRGLQLLFYSVGIGQISSEVPQNLSASRPQDRQFILSSKKLLLSDSGFYLCASITGRNTEAFFGQGTRLTVV.

Ten or more counts support this clonotype. The rearrangement uses TRBV20-1 and TRBJ1-6; TRBD1 is a possible D gene (6 bases). The CDR3 totals 14 residues. Germline assignment: CDR1 DFQATT and CDR2 SNEGSKA (reference sequence). The germline V and J ends were trimmed by 0 bases and 5 bases, with 8 bases remaining between them. CDR3 residues: CSARDPGDNSPLHF. The CDR3 DNA reads TGCAGTGCTAGAGATCCAGGGGATAATTCACCCCTCCACTTT.

Here the CDR3 DNA reads TGTGCCAGCCACAGGGATTCAGATCAGCCCCAGCATTTT. It translates to CASHRDSDQPQHF. This chain links TRBV12-3 or TRBV12-4 with TRBJ1-5, with D possibly being TRBD1 (6 bases). This CDR3 is 13 amino acids long. Trimming removed 8 bases at V and 5 bases at J, with 13 bases between.

This clonotype was seen at least ten times. The chain is built from TRBV6-2 or TRBV6-3 and TRBJ2-7; D uncertain. This CDR3 spans 14 amino acids. V was pared by 2 bases and J by 0 bases, with 8 bases between. Germline lookup yields CDR1 MNHEY and CDR2 SVGEGT. CDR3: CASSYDIGSYEQYF. CDR3 nucleotides: TGTGCCAGCAGTTACGATATAGGCTCCTACGAGCAGTACTTC.

In this sample, this clonotype turned up many times. The chain carries TRBV2 and TRBJ2-7; D unclear. The V end lost 9 bases, the J end lost 2 bases, and 17 bases lay between the germline ends. The CDR3 covers 14 residues. The V gene's germline CDR1 is SNHLY and CDR2 FYNNEI. For the CDR3, the DNA is TGTGCCAGTTTAAAAGATACAGTAACCTACGAGCAGTACTTC. Amino acids: CASLKDTVTYEQYF.

The gene calls are TRBV7-2 and TRBJ2-5; a weak D match, TRBD2 (5 bases). Germline V gives CDR1 SGHTA, CDR2 FQGNSA. The V and J ends lost 3 bases and 3 bases respectively, with 14 bases between them. This CDR3 spans 15 amino acids. Here the CDR3 reads CASSFLAAGEETQYF. The CDR3 DNA follows: TGTGCCAGCAGCTTTCTAGCCGCAGGCGAAGAGACCCAGTACTTC.

In its sample, this clonotype was seen many times. The chain joins TRBV15 to TRBJ2-7; no clear D. Trimming took off 0 bases at V and 2 bases at J, with 8 bases between the two ends. The germline gives CDR1 LNHNV, CDR2 YYDKDF (reference sequence). The CDR3 spans 14 residues. CDR3 sequence (DNA): TGTGCCACCAGCAGAGATCCAGGCCCCTACGAGCAGTACTTC. It encodes CATSRDPGPYEQYF.

At least ten counts were recorded for this clonotype. The gene calls are TRBV4-1 and TRBJ1-1; a weak D match, TRBD1 (5 bases). Germline CDR1 reads MGHRA; CDR2 reads YSYEKL. CDR3 length: 13 amino acids. The V gene lost 0 bases and the J gene lost 7 bases, with 9 bases spanning the gap. The CDR3 nucleotides read TGCGCCAGCAGCCAAGAAGGGGACCGTGAAGCTTTCTTT. Translated: CASSQEGDREAFF.

This clonotype was counted at least ten times. The CDR3 region has the DNA TGCAGTGCCAACAGGGTTTCGACGGCAGGAGAGACCCAGTACTTC. It codes for CSANRVSTAGETQYF. This chain joins TRBV20-1 and TRBJ2-5; D is perhaps TRBD1 (6 bases). The germline V gene has CDR1 DFQATT and CDR2 SNEGSKA (reference sequence). The CDR3 contains 15 residues. V was pared by 6 bases and J by 4 bases, with 21 bases between.

The chain uses TRBV18 and TRBJ2-7; 10 bases map to TRBD2. Germline lookup yields CDR1 KGHSH and CDR2 LQKENI. J was trimmed by 4 bases and V by 3 bases; bases with no gene match: 15. There are 18 residues in the CDR3. This chain's CDR3 is CASSPFSDASGSGYEQYF. In DNA form, the CDR3 reads TGTGCCAGCTCACCGTTCAGTGATGCTAGCGGGAGCGGTTACGAGCAGTACTTC.

This clonotype has a count of ten or more. CDR3 sequence reads: CAISPSERPSYEQYF. DNA of the CDR3: TGTGCCATCAGCCCATCGGAGCGGCCCTCCTACGAGCAGTACTTC. The V and J genes are TRBV10-3 and TRBJ2-7, with D perhaps matching TRBD2 (5 bases). V lost 6 bases and J lost 0, with 15 bases in between. Germline CDR1 and CDR2: ENHRY and SYGVKD. CDR3 length: 15 residues.

The J gene is TRBJ2-7, the V gene TRBV20-1, with 8 bases identical to TRBD1. After removal of 0 bases from V and 5 bases from J, the junction contained 3 bases not matched to a gene. CDR1 is DFQATT and CDR2 is SNEGSKA in the germline V gene (reference sequence). The CDR3 contains 13 residues. The chain's CDR3 is CSARDNRGDEQYF. As DNA, the CDR3 is TGCAGTGCTAGAGATAACAGGGGGGACGAGCAGTACTTC.

This chain uses TRBV27 with TRBJ2-7; 11 nucleotides line up with TRBD1. Germline V gene data show CDR1 as MNHEY and CDR2 as SMNVEV (reference sequence). This CDR3 region has 15 residues. V was clipped by 8 bases and J by 7 bases; unmatched bases: 13. DNA of the CDR3: TGTGCCAGCTACCCGGCCGGGACAGGGGGAGGGGAGCAGTACTTC. It codes for CASYPAGTGGGEQYF.

Comment on this clonotype: A read error may explain this, as a much larger clone is one base away. The chain joins TRBV2 to TRBJ2-7, with D possibly being TRBD1 or TRBD2 (5 bases each). V was trimmed by 11 bases and J by 9 bases, leaving 20 bases between them. Germline V gene lookup returns CDR1 SNHLY and CDR2 FYNNEI. The CDR3 covers 12 residues. The CDR3 is CAGGRVSHGQYF. In nucleotides, the CDR3 is TGTGCCGGGGGTCGGGTCTCCCACGGGCAGTACTTC.

Many counts were recorded for this clonotype. The chain has TRBV30 and TRBJ2-7, with 7 positions matching TRBD2. The germline CDR1 and CDR2 sequences are GTSNPN and SVGIG (reference sequence). The CDR3 is 13 residues long. V was clipped by 0 bases and J by 6 bases; unmatched bases: 5. In nucleotides, the CDR3 is TGTGCCTGGAGTGTGGGAGGGAGGGTCGAGCAGTACTTC. Its translation: CAWSVGGRVEQYF.

This clonotype was counted a few times. This chain links TRBV28 with TRBJ1-2; 8 positions agree with TRBD1. With 10 bases clipped from V and 3 bases from J, the junction kept 7 bases outside the gene matches. The germline CDR1 and CDR2 sequences are MDHEN and SYDVKM. This CDR3 has 13 residues. In nucleotides, the CDR3 is TGTGCCACCTTGGACAGGGCCTACTATGGCTACACCTTC. It encodes CATLDRAYYGYTF.

This clonotype was counted ten times or more. The chain has TRBV24-1 and TRBJ1-1, with a possible D match to TRBD1 (5 bases). Trimming cost V 8 bases and J 3 bases, with 12 bases left between them. The CDR3 length is 13 residues. From germline, CDR1 is KGHDR and CDR2 SFDVKD. CDR3 region: CATKAGGYTEAFF. The CDR3 DNA reads TGTGCCACCAAAGCGGGGGGTTACACTGAAGCTTTCTTT.

This clonotype occurred a few times. The gene calls are TRBV7-9 and TRBJ1-5; D may be TRBD1 (6 bases). CDR3 size: 15 residues. Germline assignment: CDR1 SEHNR and CDR2 FQNEAQ (reference sequence). Trimming took off 4 bases at V and 2 bases at J, with 12 bases between the two ends. CDR3 loop: CASSSYRVRNQPQHF. The CDR3 bases are TGTGCCAGCAGCTCCTACAGGGTCCGCAATCAGCCCCAGCATTTT.

In its sample, this clonotype was seen many times. The chain employs TRBV7-3 and TRBJ1-5; D not certain. The V and J ends lost 0 bases and 2 bases respectively, with 8 bases between them. This CDR3 is built from 15 residues. Germline values: CDR1 SGHTA, CDR2 FQGTGA. DNA for the CDR3: TGTGCCAGCAGCTTAACCCCATCGGGCAATCAGCCCCAGCATTTT. Amino acid sequence: CASSLTPSGNQPQHF.

This clonotype was detected ten times or more. V gene TRBV19 combines with J gene TRBJ2-4; maybe TRBD1 (6 bases). The CDR3 length is 15 residues. The V and J ends lost 5 bases and 3 bases respectively, with 14 bases between them. Germline CDR1 is LNHDA and CDR2 is SQIVND (reference sequence). CDR3 DNA: TGTGCCAGTAGTCGAATAACAGGGAGCAAAAACATTCAGTACTTC. This codes for CASSRITGSKNIQYF.

The table lists this clonotype with many counts. The V and J genes are TRBV7-9 and TRBJ1-1; unclear D gene. The CDR3 has 12 amino acids. CDR1 SEHNR and CDR2 FQNEAQ come from the germline V gene (reference sequence). V lost 2 bases and J 10 bases, leaving 11 bases between the germline ends. The CDR3 is CASSLTGALAFF. CDR3 coding DNA: TGTGCCAGCAGCTTAACGGGTGCCTTAGCTTTCTTT.

Many counts were recorded for this clonotype. The chain is built from TRBV5-1 and TRBJ2-7, with D possibly TRBD2 on 6 matching bases. With 5 bases removed from V and 3 bases from J, the gap between germline ends came to 12 bases. CDR1 is SGHRS and CDR2 is YFSETQ in the germline V gene. This CDR3 comprises 13 residues. DNA for the CDR3: TGCGCCAGCAGGCAGGTGGGGGGCTACGAGCAGTACTTC. Residues: CASRQVGGYEQYF. Filled out from reference TRBV5-1 and TRBJ2-7, the complete variable domain reads KAGVTQTPRYLIKTRGQQVTLSCSPISGHRSVSWYQQTPGQGLQFLFEYFSETQRNKGNFPGRFSGRQFSNSRSEMNVSTLELGDSALYLCASRQVGGYEQYFGPGTRLTVT.